This T cell receptor beta chain was profiled in a study of blood T cell repertoires in COVID-19. Data came from immunoSEQ multiplex PCR; TCRdb stores just in-frame clones and leaves some out. This table has about 70,000 clones, over 85% appearing once. V shed 2 bases, J shed 1 base, and the junction held 5 bases outside the gene matches. Germline values: CDR1 SNHLY, CDR2 FYNNEI. The CDR3 spans 16 residues. This rearrangement joins TRBV2 to TRBJ2-3, with TRBD2 matching 8 bases. Sequencing was done on a sample of peripheral blood. The source is a man aged 50 to 60 with acute or convalescent COVID-19. This CDR3 reads CASSETLAARTDTQYF. DNA of the CDR3: TGTGCCAGCAGTGAAACACTAGCGGCACGCACAGATACGCAGTATTTT.